The sequence of this T cell receptor (beta chain) was determined in a study of immune evolution from preneoplasia to lung adenocarcinoma. The protocol was immunoSEQ multiplex PCR, while the TCRdb copy is restricted to in-frame clones and leaves out a portion. The sample holds about 5,700 clones; about four fifths are singletons and the top ten take roughly 10%. The study, taken as a whole, reports: T cell clonality was higher in KRAS-mutant than EGFR-mutant or wild-type nodules. Later-stage lesions appeared to have more T cells, more diversity, less clonality.

Concerning this clone: The antigen is not known.

The sequenced material came from FFPE minimally invasive lung adenocarcinoma tissue. This receptor was taken from a person aged 55-80 years with lung adenocarcinoma.

The CDR3 loop is CASSWKTGVVTEAFF. For the CDR3, the DNA is TGTGCCAGCAGCTGGAAAACAGGGGTCGTAACTGAAGCTTTCTTT. The chain is built from TRBV5-6 and TRBJ1-1; TRBD1 agrees at 7 bases. Unmatched junction bases numbered 10, after V lost 3 bases and J lost 5 bases. Germline values: CDR1 SGHDT, CDR2 YYEEEE. There are 15 residues in the CDR3.